The present entry profiles one T cell receptor beta chain with its context. Its antigen is not known. Germline V CDR1 and CDR2: SGHRS, YFSETQ. CDR3 length: 16 residues. In eight separate reactions per sample, cDNA was generated. Using the 5' RACE reads, TCRdb records one entry per CDR3 protein without DNA. The sample's table shows 200,000 to 250,000 distinct CDR3 sequences. The sample is drawn from a study of monozygotic twins with inflammatory bowel disease. Study results and caveats: Discrimination among different T cell subtypes was not achievable.

Sequences were obtained from blood. The chain recombines TRBV5-1 with TRBJ2-7; TCRdb gives TRBD1 as the D gene, but with no DNA this cannot be confirmed. This TCR was recovered from a human donor with ulcerative colitis or Crohn's disease, or a healthy co-twin of an affected twin (not recorded which). CDR3 sequence: CASSLVTGTGLYEQYF.